This T cell receptor (beta chain) was sequenced in a study of shared clonotypes between healthy human individuals. In the original processing: ImmunoSEQ sequences covered only the junction and lacked quality scores; filtering therefore differed. Measured with immunoSEQ multiplex PCR; TCRdb has only the in-frame clones, and not every one. V, J and clone size reflect that table, while D and trimming were determined from the DNA. The sample has 850,000 to 1,200,000 clones, roughly 80% seen once; the top ten hold 1.4%. This clone was counted once. V was cut by 2 bases and J by 0 bases, with 5 bases left in between. CDR1 and CDR2 (germline): KGHSH, LQKENI. The CDR3 runs to 14 residues.

This clonotype originated in a man younger than 30 in good health. Sequences were obtained from memory CD4+ T cells sorted from blood. Subset reported: CD45RA-negative fraction. The rearrangement uses TRBV18 and TRBJ1-5; D remains ambiguous. This chain's CDR3 is CASSPAGSNQPQHF. The CDR3 DNA reads as TGTGCCAGCTCACCAGCGGGTAGCAATCAGCCCCAGCATTTT.